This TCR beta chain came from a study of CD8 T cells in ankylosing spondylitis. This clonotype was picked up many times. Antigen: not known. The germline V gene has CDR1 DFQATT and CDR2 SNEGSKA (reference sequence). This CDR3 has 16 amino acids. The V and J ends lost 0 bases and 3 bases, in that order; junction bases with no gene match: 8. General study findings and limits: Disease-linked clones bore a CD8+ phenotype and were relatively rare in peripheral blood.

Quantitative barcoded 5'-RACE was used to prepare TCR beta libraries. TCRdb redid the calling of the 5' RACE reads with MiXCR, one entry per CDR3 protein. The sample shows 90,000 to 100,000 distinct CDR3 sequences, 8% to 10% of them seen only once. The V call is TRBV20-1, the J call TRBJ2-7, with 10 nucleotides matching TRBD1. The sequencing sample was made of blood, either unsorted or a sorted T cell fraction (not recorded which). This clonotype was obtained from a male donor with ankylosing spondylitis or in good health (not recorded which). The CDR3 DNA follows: TGCAGTGCTAGAGATAGGACAGGGGGTAGAATCTACGAGCAGTACTTC. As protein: CSARDRTGGRIYEQYF.